This entry concerns a single TCR beta chain. What it recognizes is unknown. Primers for the PCR totalled 60 Vbeta and 13 Jbeta. Measured with immunoSEQ multiplex PCR; TCRdb has only the in-frame clones, and not every one. Of around 87,000 clones listed, 76% are singletons. Per germline, CDR1 SGDLS and CDR2 YYNGEE. Trimming took 0 bases from V and 9 from J; bases not matched to a gene: 3. The CDR3 spans 15 residues. This record belongs to a study of cytomegalovirus exposure and HLA in healthy donors. Study findings and constraints: A later analysis showed TCR association rates differing by HLA locus, peaking at DRB1 and lowest at HLA-C. An analysis that came later showed most CMV-associated TCR beta chains appearing HLA-restricted.

Sequencing was carried out using PBMCs. The gene calls are TRBV9 and TRBJ1-6; TRBD1 agrees at 10 bases. This TCR was recovered from a man between 40 and 49 years old in good health and CMV-seronegative. The CDR3 nucleotides are TGTGCCAGCAGCGTAGAAGGGACAGGGGTTTCACCCCTCCACTTT. Its protein product is CASSVEGTGVSPLHF.